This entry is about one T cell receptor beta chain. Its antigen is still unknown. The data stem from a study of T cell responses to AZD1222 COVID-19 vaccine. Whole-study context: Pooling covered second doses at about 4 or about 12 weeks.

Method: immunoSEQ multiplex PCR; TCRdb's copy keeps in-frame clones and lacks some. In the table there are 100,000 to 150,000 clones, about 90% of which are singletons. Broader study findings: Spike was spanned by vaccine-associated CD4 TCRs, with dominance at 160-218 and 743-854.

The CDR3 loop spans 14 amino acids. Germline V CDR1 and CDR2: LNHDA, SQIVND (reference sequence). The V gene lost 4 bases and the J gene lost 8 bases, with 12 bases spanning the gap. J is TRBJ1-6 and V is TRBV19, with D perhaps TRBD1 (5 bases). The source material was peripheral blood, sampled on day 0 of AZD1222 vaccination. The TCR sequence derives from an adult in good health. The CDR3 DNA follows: TGTGCCAGTAGTAACCAGGGTCTAGATTCACCCCTCCACTTT. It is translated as CASSNQGLDSPLHF.